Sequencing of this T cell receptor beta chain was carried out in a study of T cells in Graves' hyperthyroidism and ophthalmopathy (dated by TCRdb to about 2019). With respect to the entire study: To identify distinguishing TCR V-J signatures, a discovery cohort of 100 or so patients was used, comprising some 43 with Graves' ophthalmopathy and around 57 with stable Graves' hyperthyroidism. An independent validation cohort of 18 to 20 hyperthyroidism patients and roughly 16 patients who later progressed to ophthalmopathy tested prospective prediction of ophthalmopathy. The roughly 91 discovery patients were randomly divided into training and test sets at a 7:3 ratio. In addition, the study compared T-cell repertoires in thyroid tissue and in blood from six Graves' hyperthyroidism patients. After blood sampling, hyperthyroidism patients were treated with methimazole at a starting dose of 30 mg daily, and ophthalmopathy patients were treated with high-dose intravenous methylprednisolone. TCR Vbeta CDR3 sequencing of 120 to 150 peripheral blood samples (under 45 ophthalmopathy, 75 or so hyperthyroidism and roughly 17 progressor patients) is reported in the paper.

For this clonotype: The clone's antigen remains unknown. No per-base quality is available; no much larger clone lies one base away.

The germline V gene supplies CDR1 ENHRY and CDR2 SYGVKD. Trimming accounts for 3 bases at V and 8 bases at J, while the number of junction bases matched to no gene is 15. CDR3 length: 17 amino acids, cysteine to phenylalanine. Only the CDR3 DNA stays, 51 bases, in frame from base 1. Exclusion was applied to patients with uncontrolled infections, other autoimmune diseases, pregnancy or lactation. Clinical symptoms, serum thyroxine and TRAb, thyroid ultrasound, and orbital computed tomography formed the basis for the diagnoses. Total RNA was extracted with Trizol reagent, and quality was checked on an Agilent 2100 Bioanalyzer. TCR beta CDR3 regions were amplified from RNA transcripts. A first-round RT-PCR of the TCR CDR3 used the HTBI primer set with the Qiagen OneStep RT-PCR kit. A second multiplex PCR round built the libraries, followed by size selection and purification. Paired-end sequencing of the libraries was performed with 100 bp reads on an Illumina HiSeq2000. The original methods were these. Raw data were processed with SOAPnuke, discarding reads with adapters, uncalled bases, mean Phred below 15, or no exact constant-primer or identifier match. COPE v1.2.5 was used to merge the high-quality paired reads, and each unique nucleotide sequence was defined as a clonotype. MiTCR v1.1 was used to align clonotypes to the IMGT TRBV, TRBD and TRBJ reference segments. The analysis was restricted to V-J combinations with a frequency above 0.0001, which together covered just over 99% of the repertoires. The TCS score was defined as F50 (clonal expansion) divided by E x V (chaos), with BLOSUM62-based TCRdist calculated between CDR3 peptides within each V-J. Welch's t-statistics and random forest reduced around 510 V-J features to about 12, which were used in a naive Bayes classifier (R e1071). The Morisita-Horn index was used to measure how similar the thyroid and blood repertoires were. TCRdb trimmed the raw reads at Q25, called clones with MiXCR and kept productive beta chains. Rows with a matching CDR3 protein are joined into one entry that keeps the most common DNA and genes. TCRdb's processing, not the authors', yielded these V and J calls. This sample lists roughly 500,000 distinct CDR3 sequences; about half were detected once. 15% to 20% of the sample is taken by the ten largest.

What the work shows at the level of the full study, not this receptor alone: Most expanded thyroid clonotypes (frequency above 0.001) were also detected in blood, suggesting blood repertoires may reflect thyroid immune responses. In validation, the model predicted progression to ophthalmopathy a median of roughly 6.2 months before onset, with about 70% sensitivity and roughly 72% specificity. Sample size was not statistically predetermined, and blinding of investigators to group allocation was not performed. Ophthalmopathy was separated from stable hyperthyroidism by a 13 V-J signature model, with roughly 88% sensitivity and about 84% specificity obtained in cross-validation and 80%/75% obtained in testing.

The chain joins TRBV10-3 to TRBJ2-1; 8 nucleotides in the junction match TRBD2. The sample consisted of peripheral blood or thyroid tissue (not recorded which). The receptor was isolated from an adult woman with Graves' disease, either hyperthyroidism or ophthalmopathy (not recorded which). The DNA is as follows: TGTGCCATCAGTGAACTAGCGGCCGGCGGGGGAGATGATGAGCAGTTCTTC. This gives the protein CAISELAAGGGDDEQFF.